These T cell receptor beta chains were read from a single sample in a study of blood T cell repertoires in COVID-19. Sequencing used immunoSEQ multiplex PCR; TCRdb keeps in-frame clones, though not all of them. This table holds about 160,000 clones, about four fifths found once. Sequenced: peripheral blood. Every receptor here comes from a man between 65 and 85 years old with acute or convalescent COVID-19. The CDR3 runs from the conserved cysteine through the conserved F or W. The order of the fields is V gene, D gene, J gene, clone size, CDR3 DNA, CDR3 protein. A D gene is named only where the DNA matches it firmly. Size is stated for part of the rows, as once, few or many counts, or as a class when the clone is expanded.

v_call: TRBV28
d_call: TRBD2
j_call: TRBJ2-5
clone_size: NA
cdr3_nt: TGTGCCAGCAGTTCTCCCTACAGCGGGAGGGCCATTAGAGTGGAGACCCAGTACTTC
cdr3_aa: CASSSPYSGRAIRVETQYF

v_call: TRBV6-6
d_call: TRBD2
j_call: TRBJ2-2
clone_size: NA
cdr3_nt: TGTGCCAGCAGTTACTCGGCGGGGGGGAACACCGGGGAGCTGTTTTTT
cdr3_aa: CASSYSAGGNTGELFF

v_call: TRBV19
d_call: TRBD2
j_call: TRBJ2-1
clone_size: medium-sized
cdr3_nt: TGTGCCAGTAGTGATCCCGGGACTAGCGGGGGGTACAATGAGCAGTTCTTC
cdr3_aa: CASSDPGTSGGYNEQFF

v_call: TRBV11-2
d_call: TRBD2
j_call: TRBJ2-5
clone_size: NA
cdr3_nt: TGTGCCAGCAGCTTAGGGGCTAGCGGGAAAGAGACCCAGTACTTC
cdr3_aa: CASSLGASGKETQYF

v_call: TRBV19
d_call: TRBD1
j_call: TRBJ2-2
clone_size: few
cdr3_nt: TGTGCCAGTAGGGGACAGGGCCCCGGGGAGCTGTTTTTT
cdr3_aa: CASRGQGPGELFF

v_call: TRBV7-8
d_call: NA
j_call: TRBJ2-7
clone_size: NA
cdr3_nt: TGTGCCAGCAGCCTTCTACAGGGCACCTACGAGCAGTACTTC
cdr3_aa: CASSLLQGTYEQYF

v_call: TRBV14
d_call: TRBD1
j_call: TRBJ1-5
clone_size: NA
cdr3_nt: TGTGCCAGCAGCCTCGGGACAGCCTTCGGCAATCAGCCCCAGCATTTT
cdr3_aa: CASSLGTAFGNQPQHF

v_call: TRBV6-1
d_call: TRBD1
j_call: TRBJ2-7
clone_size: NA
cdr3_nt: TGTGCCAGCAGTGAAGCGCTTCTTGGGACAGGGGGCTCAAGGTACGAGCAGTACTTC
cdr3_aa: CASSEALLGTGGSRYEQYF

v_call: TRBV5-6
d_call: NA
j_call: TRBJ2-5
clone_size: NA
cdr3_nt: TGTGCCAGCAGCTTGGAGGGGCGACTTGCGGAAGAGACCCAGTACTTC
cdr3_aa: CASSLEGRLAEETQYF

v_call: TRBV28
d_call: NA
j_call: TRBJ2-7
clone_size: NA
cdr3_nt: TGTGCCAGCAGTTTTCCCGCAGTAAGCTACGAGCAGTACTTC
cdr3_aa: CASSFPAVSYEQYF

v_call: TRBV7-2
d_call: NA
j_call: TRBJ2-5
clone_size: NA
cdr3_nt: TGTGCCAGCACCCCGGGGTGGGGATTGCAAGAGACCCAGTACTTC
cdr3_aa: CASTPGWGLQETQYF

v_call: TRBV2
d_call: NA
j_call: TRBJ2-2
clone_size: NA
cdr3_nt: TGTGCCAGCAGTGGGGTTGGTAGCGCCTACACCGGGGAGCTGTTTTTT
cdr3_aa: CASSGVGSAYTGELFF

v_call: TRBV6-2/TRBV6-3
d_call: TRBD1
j_call: TRBJ1-5
clone_size: once
cdr3_nt: TGTGCCAGCAGTTACGGTCAGGGGGCGGATAATAGCAATCAGCCCCAGCATTTT
cdr3_aa: CASSYGQGADNSNQPQHF

v_call: TRBV7-8
d_call: TRBD2
j_call: TRBJ2-5
clone_size: NA
cdr3_nt: TGTGCCAGCAGCTTTAGACTAGCGGGCGCGGAGACCCAGTACTTC
cdr3_aa: CASSFRLAGAETQYF

v_call: TRBV19
d_call: TRBD2
j_call: TRBJ2-5
clone_size: NA
cdr3_nt: TGTGCCAGTAGTATGACCGGGGGGGGAGAGACCCAGTACTTC
cdr3_aa: CASSMTGGGETQYF

v_call: TRBV6-5
d_call: TRBD2
j_call: TRBJ2-1
clone_size: NA
cdr3_nt: TGTGCCAGCAGTCCCCGGACTAGCGGGAGTGTTGAGCAGTTCTTC
cdr3_aa: CASSPRTSGSVEQFF

v_call: TRBV30
d_call: NA
j_call: TRBJ1-6
clone_size: NA
cdr3_nt: TGTGCCTGGAGTGTACTGGGCATGGGTAATTCACCCCTCCACTTT
cdr3_aa: CAWSVLGMGNSPLHF

v_call: TRBV29-1
d_call: NA
j_call: TRBJ1-1
clone_size: NA
cdr3_nt: TGCAGCGTTGAGAGACTCGACACTGAAGCTTTCTTT
cdr3_aa: CSVERLDTEAFF

v_call: TRBV18
d_call: NA
j_call: TRBJ2-5
clone_size: NA
cdr3_nt: TGTGCCAGCTCGGGGGGACCCTCCACCCAAGAGACCCAGTACTTC
cdr3_aa: CASSGGPSTQETQYF

v_call: TRBV11-2
d_call: TRBD2
j_call: TRBJ2-7
clone_size: NA
cdr3_nt: TGTGCCAGCAGCTTAGCTCCTAGCGGTGGCGAGCAGTACTTC
cdr3_aa: CASSLAPSGGEQYF

v_call: TRBV29-1
d_call: NA
j_call: TRBJ1-3
clone_size: NA
cdr3_nt: TGCAGCGTTGCTCGCAGCTCTGGAAACACCATATATTTT
cdr3_aa: CSVARSSGNTIYF

v_call: TRBV6-1
d_call: TRBD1
j_call: TRBJ1-2
clone_size: NA
cdr3_nt: TGTGCCAGCAGTGACCTCCGGACAGGGAGATTATATGGCTACACCTTC
cdr3_aa: CASSDLRTGRLYGYTF

v_call: TRBV3-1/TRBV3-2
d_call: NA
j_call: TRBJ2-3
clone_size: NA
cdr3_nt: TGTGCCAGCAAGGGTGGCAGGGTGGCAGATACGCAGTATTTT
cdr3_aa: CASKGGRVADTQYF

v_call: TRBV18
d_call: TRBD1
j_call: TRBJ2-2
clone_size: few
cdr3_nt: TGTGCCAGCTCAGCGGGACAGGGGGCCACCGGGGAGCTGTTTTTT
cdr3_aa: CASSAGQGATGELFF

v_call: TRBV24-1
d_call: NA
j_call: TRBJ1-6
clone_size: once
cdr3_nt: TGTGCCACCAGACATTTAATATCACCCCTCCACTTT
cdr3_aa: CATRHLISPLHF

v_call: TRBV10-3
d_call: TRBD1
j_call: TRBJ1-1
clone_size: few
cdr3_nt: TGTGCCACGAACAGGGGGCGAACTGAAGCTTTCTTT
cdr3_aa: CATNRGRTEAFF

v_call: TRBV5-5
d_call: TRBD2
j_call: TRBJ2-3
clone_size: NA
cdr3_nt: TGTGCCAGCAGCCATCTAGCGGGAGGGGTGACAGATACGCAGTATTTT
cdr3_aa: CASSHLAGGVTDTQYF

v_call: TRBV9
d_call: NA
j_call: TRBJ2-3
clone_size: NA
cdr3_nt: TGTGCCAGCAGCGGGGGGGTAAGCACAGATACGCAGTATTTT
cdr3_aa: CASSGGVSTDTQYF

v_call: TRBV5-5
d_call: NA
j_call: TRBJ2-3
clone_size: NA
cdr3_nt: TGTGCCAGCAGCTTGGCGCCCTGGGGCCCCACAGATACGCAGTATTTT
cdr3_aa: CASSLAPWGPTDTQYF

v_call: TRBV6-5
d_call: NA
j_call: TRBJ2-5
clone_size: NA
cdr3_nt: TGTGCCAGCAGGCTGTCAGGGGTAGGAGAGACCCAGTACTTC
cdr3_aa: CASRLSGVGETQYF

v_call: TRBV9
d_call: TRBD2
j_call: TRBJ2-1
clone_size: NA
cdr3_nt: TGTGCCAGCAGCGAAGGAATGGCGGGGGGACCTCCGAGCTCCTACAATGAGCAGTTCTTC
cdr3_aa: CASSEGMAGGPPSSYNEQFF

v_call: TRBV3-1/TRBV3-2
d_call: NA
j_call: TRBJ1-1
clone_size: few
cdr3_nt: TGTGCCAGCAGCGCATTCGGGTCGAACACTGAAGCTTTCTTT
cdr3_aa: CASSAFGSNTEAFF

v_call: TRBV27
d_call: NA
j_call: TRBJ2-6
clone_size: NA
cdr3_nt: TGTGCCAGCAGCCTCCTCCCACCTCGATCAGTCTCTGGGGCCAACGTCCTGACTTTC
cdr3_aa: CASSLLPPRSVSGANVLTF

v_call: TRBV3-1/TRBV3-2
d_call: NA
j_call: TRBJ1-2
clone_size: NA
cdr3_nt: TGTGCCAGCAGCCAGGAGGGTGACAGATCCTTGGGTGGCTACACCTTC
cdr3_aa: CASSQEGDRSLGGYTF

v_call: TRBV19
d_call: NA
j_call: TRBJ1-5
clone_size: NA
cdr3_nt: TGTGCCAGTAGTGCCTATAATCAGCCCCAGCATTTT
cdr3_aa: CASSAYNQPQHF

v_call: TRBV2
d_call: NA
j_call: TRBJ2-7
clone_size: NA
cdr3_nt: TGTGCCAGCAGTGAAATGGGCAGATACTCCTACGAGCAGTACTTC
cdr3_aa: CASSEMGRYSYEQYF

v_call: TRBV29-1
d_call: NA
j_call: TRBJ1-1
clone_size: NA
cdr3_nt: TGCAGCGTGGCTGCGGTCCTGAGCACTGAAGCTTTCTTT
cdr3_aa: CSVAAVLSTEAFF

v_call: TRBV29-1
d_call: NA
j_call: TRBJ1-2
clone_size: few
cdr3_nt: TGCAGCACACGAGGCGCGAGTGGCTACACCTTC
cdr3_aa: CSTRGASGYTF

v_call: TRBV2
d_call: TRBD2
j_call: TRBJ2-6
clone_size: few
cdr3_nt: TGTGCCAGCACCGGGGCACTAGCGGGGTTCTCTGGGGCCAACGTCCTGACTTTC
cdr3_aa: CASTGALAGFSGANVLTF

v_call: TRBV4-1
d_call: TRBD2
j_call: TRBJ2-1
clone_size: NA
cdr3_nt: TGCGCCAGCAGCCCAAGGACTAGCGGGACTTACAATGAGCAGTTCTTC
cdr3_aa: CASSPRTSGTYNEQFF

v_call: TRBV19
d_call: NA
j_call: TRBJ2-1
clone_size: NA
cdr3_nt: TGTGCCAGTAGTCGGACAGTTACTCACTCCTACAATGAGCAGTTCTTC
cdr3_aa: CASSRTVTHSYNEQFF

v_call: TRBV28
d_call: NA
j_call: TRBJ1-2
clone_size: NA
cdr3_nt: TGTGCCAGCAGGGACCTTGGGGAGTGGTACTATGGCTACACCTTC
cdr3_aa: CASRDLGEWYYGYTF

v_call: TRBV11-3
d_call: TRBD2
j_call: TRBJ2-3
clone_size: NA
cdr3_nt: TGTGCCAGCAGCTTCCGGACTAGCGGGGGGAGCACAGATACGCAGTATTTT
cdr3_aa: CASSFRTSGGSTDTQYF

v_call: TRBV6-1
d_call: TRBD1
j_call: TRBJ2-7
clone_size: NA
cdr3_nt: TGTGCCAGCAGTGAAGCGCCAGGGGGTGATATCTACGAGCAGTACTTC
cdr3_aa: CASSEAPGGDIYEQYF

v_call: TRBV28
d_call: NA
j_call: TRBJ1-2
clone_size: NA
cdr3_nt: TGTGCCAGTAACAGGGACCTTAACTATGGCTACACCTTC
cdr3_aa: CASNRDLNYGYTF

v_call: TRBV6-4
d_call: NA
j_call: TRBJ2-1
clone_size: NA
cdr3_nt: TGTGCCAGCAGTGACAGCGATGAGCAGTTCTTC
cdr3_aa: CASSDSDEQFF

v_call: TRBV5-1
d_call: NA
j_call: TRBJ2-2
clone_size: NA
cdr3_nt: TGCGCCAGCAGCCCATCTCTGACAGGTACCACCGGGGAGCTGTTTTTT
cdr3_aa: CASSPSLTGTTGELFF

v_call: TRBV6-5
d_call: TRBD1
j_call: TRBJ1-4
clone_size: NA
cdr3_nt: TGTGCCAGCAGTCCACAGGGGGCAAGGAGTGAAAAACTGTTTTTT
cdr3_aa: CASSPQGARSEKLFF

v_call: TRBV28
d_call: NA
j_call: TRBJ2-7
clone_size: NA
cdr3_nt: TGTGCCAGCAGTCCCGGTGCCGCCTCCTACGAGCAGTACTTC
cdr3_aa: CASSPGAASYEQYF

v_call: TRBV19
d_call: NA
j_call: TRBJ1-2
clone_size: NA
cdr3_nt: TGTGCCAGTACAGGGGTTGGAGGCTACACCTTC
cdr3_aa: CASTGVGGYTF

v_call: TRBV28
d_call: TRBD1
j_call: TRBJ2-3
clone_size: NA
cdr3_nt: TGTGCCAGCAGTCAGACGGACAGGGTTCCTCGAGATACGCAGTATTTT
cdr3_aa: CASSQTDRVPRDTQYF

v_call: TRBV11-3
d_call: NA
j_call: TRBJ2-2
clone_size: NA
cdr3_nt: TGTGCCAGCGGGAGCGGGAACACCGGGGAGCTGTTTTTT
cdr3_aa: CASGSGNTGELFF

v_call: TRBV2
d_call: NA
j_call: TRBJ1-5
clone_size: NA
cdr3_nt: TGTGCCAGCAGTGAATCGGGGAATAGCAATCAGCCCCAGCATTTT
cdr3_aa: CASSESGNSNQPQHF

v_call: TRBV29-1
d_call: NA
j_call: TRBJ1-1
clone_size: NA
cdr3_nt: TGCAGCGTTGTCCGGGTCGGGTTTTCGGACACTGAAGCTTTCTTT
cdr3_aa: CSVVRVGFSDTEAFF

v_call: TRBV2
d_call: TRBD2
j_call: TRBJ2-3
clone_size: NA
cdr3_nt: TGTGCCAGCGGCCCGCCCAGCGGGGGGGCCGATACGCAGTATTTT
cdr3_aa: CASGPPSGGADTQYF

v_call: TRBV14
d_call: TRBD1
j_call: TRBJ1-1
clone_size: NA
cdr3_nt: TGTGCCAGCAGCCAAGAACAGGGGCGAGCTGAAGCTTTCTTT
cdr3_aa: CASSQEQGRAEAFF

v_call: TRBV5-1
d_call: TRBD1
j_call: TRBJ2-1
clone_size: NA
cdr3_nt: TGCGCCAGCAGCACGGGACAGGGGAATGAGCAGTTCTTC
cdr3_aa: CASSTGQGNEQFF